The 6 T cell receptor beta chains in this list originate from one sample, sequenced in a study of PD-1 blockade in classical Hodgkin lymphoma. Method: immunoSEQ multiplex PCR; TCRdb's copy keeps in-frame clones and lacks some. The data hold over 70,000 clones, with about nine tenths observed a single time. The sample's time point: cycle 4 day 1 (C4D1), after less than seven weeks of nivolumab. All patients relapsed after autologous stem cell transplantation, and brentuximab vedotin exposure varied. The specimen comprised peripheral blood mononuclear cells (PBMCs), sampled before the fourth cycle of nivolumab. The receptors derive from a human donor with classical Hodgkin lymphoma.

The chain carries TRBV6-5 and TRBJ1-5; D perhaps matches TRBD1 (6 bases). Germline lookup yields CDR1 MNHEY and CDR2 SVGAGI. The CDR3 sequence is 13 residues long. The ends were cut back, 7 bases at V and 5 bases at J, with 12 bases in the middle. The CDR3: CASTRGSYQPQHF. The CDR3 DNA follows: TGTGCCAGCACCAGGGGAAGCTATCAGCCCCAGCATTTT.

This clone is classed as medium-sized (0.01 to 0.1%). This rearrangement joins TRBV28 to TRBJ1-5; no clear D gene. The CDR3 has 15 residues. Per germline, CDR1 MDHEN and CDR2 SYDVKM. V was shortened by 1 base and J by 2 bases, with 9 bases between the two germline ends. The CDR3 sequence is CASSLLYGGNQPQHF. CDR3 DNA: TGTGCCAGCAGTTTATTATACGGTGGCAATCAGCCCCAGCATTTT.

V usage is TRBV20-1 and J usage is TRBJ1-2; D ambiguous. This CDR3 has 11 residues. CDR1 and CDR2 (germline): DFQATT, SNEGSKA (reference sequence). V was cut by 8 bases and J by 8 bases, with 15 bases left in between. The CDR3 DNA reads as TGCAGTTCTGAGACCTATCAGGGCTACACCTTC. Its translation: CSSETYQGYTF.

The chain is built from TRBV6-4 and TRBJ2-2, with no clear D. V lost 2 bases and J lost 6, with 7 bases in between. Per the germline V gene, CDR1 is MRHNA and CDR2 is SNTAGT. This CDR3 spans 13 amino acids. Written as DNA, the CDR3 is TGTGCCAGCAGTGACGGGGTATCCGGGGAGCTGTTTTTT. It translates to CASSDGVSGELFF.

V gene TRBV9 combines with J gene TRBJ1-6; the D is unclear. This CDR3 has 15 amino acids. From germline, CDR1 is SGDLS and CDR2 YYNGEE. The ends were cut back, 4 bases at V and 2 bases at J, with 10 bases in the middle. CDR3 in amino acids: CASSPPGTYNSPLHF. Here the CDR3 DNA reads TGTGCCAGCAGCCCCCCTGGGACCTATAATTCACCCCTCCACTTT.

The chain uses TRBV5-4 and TRBJ2-7, with unresolved D. CDR1 SGHNT and CDR2 YYREEE come from the germline V gene (reference sequence). The CDR3 consists of 14 residues. Trimming cost V 1 base and J 0 bases, with 8 bases left between them. The CDR3 nucleotides are TGTGCCAGCAGCTTGTTATCCAGCTCCTACGAGCAGTACTTC. Amino acid sequence: CASSLLSSSYEQYF.